What follows are 8 T cell receptor beta chains derived from one specimen sequenced in a study of blood T cell repertoires in COVID-19. TCRdb's copy holds only in-frame clones and misses some; the assay was immunoSEQ multiplex PCR. The sample yields roughly 120,000 clones, about 86% seen once. The specimen was peripheral blood. The receptors were sampled from a woman aged 45-60 years with acute or convalescent COVID-19.

The rearrangement links TRBV5-4 to TRBJ1-2; 9 nucleotides align to TRBD1. Per the germline V gene, CDR1 is SGHNT and CDR2 is YYREEE (reference sequence). Trimming cost V 4 bases and J 5 bases; bases outside gene matches: 9. This CDR3 is built from 15 residues. CDR3 DNA sequence: TGTGCCAGCAGCCCGCCGGAGACAGGGGGTTATGGCTACACCTTC. Translating gives CASSPPETGGYGYTF.

CDR3 residues: CASSIDSHYGYTF. Written as DNA, the CDR3 is TGTGCTAGTTCCATTGACAGTCACTATGGCTACACCTTC. This rearrangement joins TRBV12-5 to TRBJ1-2, with D perhaps TRBD1 (5 bases). Trimming removed 8 bases at V and 3 bases at J, with 13 bases between. Germline V gene sequence: CDR1 LGHNT, CDR2 FRNRAP. The CDR3 has 13 residues.

CDR3 residues: CASSSSGGIDEQYF. CDR3 coding DNA: TGTGCCAGCTCTTCTAGCGGGGGAATCGACGAGCAGTACTTC. This rearrangement joins TRBV7-2 to TRBJ2-7, with TRBD2 matching 10 bases. V dropped 8 bases and J dropped 5; count of bases not matched to a gene: 9. The germline CDR1 and CDR2 sequences are SGHTA and FQGNSA. The CDR3 runs 14 residues.

The rearrangement uses TRBV5-6 and TRBJ2-7; 7 bases are a match to TRBD1. This CDR3 region has 14 residues. The V gene end was trimmed by 3 bases and the J gene end by 2 bases; junction bases not matched to a gene: 5. Germline CDR1 and CDR2: SGHDT and YYEEEE. The CDR3 coding sequence is TGTGCCAGCAGCTATAGGGACAGCGCCTACGAGCAGTACTTC. Its translation: CASSYRDSAYEQYF.

V gene TRBV27 combines with J gene TRBJ2-3; 7 positions agree with TRBD2. The CDR3 is 14 residues long. Germline assignment: CDR1 MNHEY and CDR2 SMNVEV (reference sequence). V was pared by 4 bases and J by 1 base, with 2 bases of the junction left unmatched. The CDR3 sequence is CASSYAGGTDTQYF. As DNA, the CDR3 is TGTGCCAGCAGTTACGCGGGGGGCACAGATACGCAGTATTTT.

The V gene is TRBV20-1, the J gene TRBJ1-5; D unresolved. The length of the CDR3 is 17 residues. Germline V gene data show CDR1 as DFQATT and CDR2 as SNEGSKA (reference sequence). V was clipped by 3 bases and J by 5 bases, with 23 bases between them. The CDR3 region is CSASRSSGRKNDQPQHF. DNA for the CDR3: TGCAGTGCTAGTAGGAGTTCGGGGAGGAAGAACGATCAGCCCCAGCATTTT.

This chain uses TRBV6-2 or TRBV6-3 with TRBJ1-5; 8 bases agree with TRBD1. This CDR3 is built from 14 residues. V trimming: 4 bases; J trimming: 1 base; junction bases outside the gene matches: 0. Germline loops: CDR1 MNHEY, CDR2 SVGEGT. The CDR3 nucleotides are TGTGCCAGCAGTTGGACAGGGAGCAATCAGCCCCAGCATTTT. Translation gives CASSWTGSNQPQHF.

J is TRBJ1-5 and V is TRBV6-5; D is perhaps TRBD1 (5 bases). This CDR3 has 15 amino acids. Trimming removed 4 bases from V and 0 bases from J, with 10 bases in between. CDR1 is MNHEY and CDR2 is SVGAGI in the germline V gene. CDR3 DNA sequence: TGTGCCAGCAGTTGGGGGGACCCTAGCAATCAGCCCCAGCATTTT. Translation: CASSWGDPSNQPQHF.